The present entry profiles one T cell receptor (beta chain) with its context. These data come from a study of control samples from healthy donors and cancer patients. From germline, CDR1 is MDHEN and CDR2 SYDVKM. V was clipped by 1 base and J by 11 bases, with 11 bases between them. This CDR3 is built from 12 residues. Some clones are missing from TCRdb's copy, which holds only in-frame ones; the method was immunoSEQ multiplex PCR. The sample has about 95,000 clones; approximately 80% are singletons. The TCR was taken from a man younger than 40 in good health. Input material: blood. V and J are TRBV28 and TRBJ1-1, with D possibly being TRBD1 (6 bases). CDR3 region: CASSLSGERAFF. The CDR3 coding sequence is TGTGCCAGCAGTTTATCAGGGGAGCGGGCTTTCTTT.